The TCR beta chain under discussion was sequenced for a study of blood T cell repertoires in COVID-19 (dated by TCRdb to 2018 to 2020). Study-level background: Samples from collaborators originated in the United States, Italy and Spain and spanned both the acute and convalescent phases of COVID-19. The material from the prospective study consisted of cDNA or gDNA derived from T cells, B-cell-depleted T cells, or PBMCs. Subjects who had been exposed to COVID-19, were actively infected with it, or had recovered from it provided the deeply sampled blood TCRbeta repertoires that made up the dataset. A freely available public database, intended as a resource for researchers studying the immune response to SARS-CoV-2, is where the repertoires were released. The samples were drawn from the first 160 participants of the ongoing ImmuneRACE study and from 1,200 or so subjects provided by 6 global collaborators. Sample metadata almost always included a de-identified subject ID, COVID-19 status, age in years and sex. Where HLA class I and class II types were available, the types were taken from metadata supplied by the sample provider, not from assay-based typing. What the authors observed across the whole study: Clinical and demographic metadata were provided uncurated, with the amount varying by source and participant.

This clone was recorded at least ten times. The antigen this receptor binds is unknown. No base quality values were provided; no much bigger clone lies one nucleotide off. Participants in the prospective study were enrolled through a virtual design, were aged about 18 to 100 years, and lived in 24 United States geographic areas. To assign participants to cohorts, the prospective study relied on clinical history that participants themselves reported in a screening survey and a study questionnaire. ImmuneRACE Cohort 3 recovered participants were defined by two consecutive negative NP/OP PCR tests, healthcare professional clearance, or symptom resolution. In the prospective study, mobile phlebotomists collected whole blood, serum and a nasopharyngeal or oropharyngeal swab from each participant. Additional blood draws and questionnaires over an approximately two-month period could optionally be provided by prospective study participants. Before DNA extraction, prospective study blood samples were shipped either frozen or at room temperature.

The immunoSEQ Assay, a bias-controlled multiplex PCR, was used to amplify TCRbeta CDR3 regions from genomic DNA. From the authors' description of their analysis: Nucleated cell counts per sample were estimated from amplification of reference gene primers within the assay. To quantify the absolute abundance of each unique TCRbeta CDR3 rearrangement, sequence reads were collapsed and filtered. For each sample, productive Simpson clonality was calculated as the square root of Simpson's diversity index over productive rearrangements. The immuneACCESS repertoire file appears here via TCRdb, limited to in-frame rearrangements. These files lack a portion of the clones; in checked studies, under half of the deficit traces to unresolved V genes, and the cause of the others is not known. The DNA gave D and trimming, while V, J and clone size come from that table. Here the sample has 300,000 to 350,000 clones; approximately 83% occur a single time. Clones ranked in the top ten supply around 2.2% of the sample.

Sequencing input: PBMCs or T cells enriched from blood (not recorded which). The clonotype was recovered from a man younger than 40 who had recovered from COVID-19.

The CDR3 region: CASSVLQGEWDTEAFF. The nucleotide sequence reads TGTGCCAGCAGTGTCCTACAGGGGGAATGGGACACTGAAGCTTTCTTT. The chain joins TRBV6-1 to TRBJ1-1; TRBD1 matches 8 bases in the middle. Compared with germline, V lacks 4 bases and J lacks 3 bases; bases without a gene match: 10. Reading from cysteine to phenylalanine, the CDR3 counts 16 amino acids. Only the CDR3 part of the read is kept: 48 bases, read in frame from the first base. CDR1 MNHNS and CDR2 SASEGT are derived from the germline V gene.